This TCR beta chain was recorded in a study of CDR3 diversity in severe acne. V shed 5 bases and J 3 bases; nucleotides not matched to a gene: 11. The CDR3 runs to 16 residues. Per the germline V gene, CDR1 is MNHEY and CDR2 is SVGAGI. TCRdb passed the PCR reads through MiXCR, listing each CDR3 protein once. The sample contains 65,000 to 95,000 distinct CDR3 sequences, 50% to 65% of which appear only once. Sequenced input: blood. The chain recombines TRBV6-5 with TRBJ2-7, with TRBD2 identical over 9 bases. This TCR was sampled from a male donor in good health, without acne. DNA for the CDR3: TGTGCCAGCAGTCCTCCTGGAGCTAGCGGGGACTACGAGCAGTACTTC. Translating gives CASSPPGASGDYEQYF.